The 15 T cell receptor beta chains given below trace back to one sample, sequenced in a study of blood T cells in healthy people across ages. Through a sample-barcoded 5' primer and a J-beta primer mix, a second PCR was run for 7 to 11 cycles. TCRdb re-called the 5' RACE reads with MiXCR, one entry per CDR3 protein. The sample includes about 1.4 million distinct CDR3 sequences, 59% of them seen just once. Specimen: blood. The receptor source for this set is a man between 18 and 35 years old in good health.

The chain is built from TRBV6-5 and TRBJ1-6; D unclear. Germline-derived CDR1 and CDR2 are MNHEY and SVGAGI. CDR3 length equals 14 residues. V dropped 9 bases and J dropped 7 bases, with 16 bases sitting between them. CDR3 sequence: CASCFRRRNSPLHF. The CDR3 nucleotides read TGTGCCAGTTGTTTTCGTCGGAGAAATTCACCCCTCCACTTT.

The rearrangement joins TRBV5-6 to TRBJ1-2, with 8 bases that match TRBD1. V lost 6 bases to trimming and J lost 4 bases; unmatched junction nucleotides: 11. The CDR3 extends over 15 amino acids. The germline CDR1 and CDR2 sequences are SGHDT and YYEEEE. The CDR3, as DNA: TGTGCCAGCACGGACCCGCTAGACAGGGGCTATGGCTACACCTTC. The encoded protein is CASTDPLDRGYGYTF.

The chain carries TRBV20-1 and TRBJ2-2; 9 nucleotides match TRBD1. Germline CDR1 DFQATT, CDR2 SNEGSKA (reference sequence). The CDR3 consists of 15 residues. After removal of 0 bases from V and 4 bases from J, the junction contained 3 bases not matched to a gene. Written as DNA, the CDR3 is TGCAGTGCTAGAGATCGGGACAGGGTCACCGGGGAGCTGTTTTTT. This sequence encodes CSARDRDRVTGELFF.

The chain joins TRBV6-5 to TRBJ1-4; D unclear. V was cut by 5 bases and J by 5 bases, with 15 bases left in between. Germline CDR1 reads MNHEY; CDR2 reads SVGAGI. This CDR3 is 15 amino acids long. The DNA for the CDR3 is TGTGCCAGCAGTCCCGTCGCCATCAGCAATGAAAAACTGTTTTTT. It translates to CASSPVAISNEKLFF.

V is TRBV6-2 or TRBV6-3 and J is TRBJ2-6; D is perhaps TRBD2 (6 bases). The CDR3 runs 19 residues. Trimming took 8 bases from V and 2 from J, leaving 25 bases between them. Per germline, CDR1 MNHEY and CDR2 SVGEGT. Here the CDR3 reads CASGTPLGGFIAGANVLTF. The CDR3 DNA sequence: TGTGCCAGCGGGACCCCCCTGGGGGGTTTTATCGCTGGGGCCAACGTCCTGACTTTC.

This clonotype was seen a handful of times. CDR3 DNA sequence: TGCAGCGTCCCCGGCCGGACACAGGGTCGCACTGAAGCTTTCTTT. Translated, it gives CSVPGRTQGRTEAFF. The chain employs TRBV29-1 and TRBJ1-1; perhaps TRBD1 as D (6 bases). The CDR3 covers 15 residues. From germline, CDR1 is SQVTM and CDR2 ANQGSEA. Trimming shortened V by 6 bases and J by 4 bases, and 21 bases separated the two germline ends.

DNA of the CDR3: TGTGCCACCAGCAGAGATCCGGATCTAGTTTTTACAGCGGAAGAGACCCAGTACTTC. Amino acids: CATSRDPDLVFTAEETQYF. The chain is built from TRBV15 and TRBJ2-5; maybe TRBD2 (5 bases). The CDR3 totals 19 residues. Germline V gives CDR1 LNHNV, CDR2 YYDKDF (reference sequence). V was cut by 0 bases and J by 3 bases, with 23 bases left in between.

The rearrangement joins TRBV20-1 to TRBJ2-5, with 8 bases aligning to TRBD2. V dropped 1 base and J dropped 4; count of bases not matched to a gene: 8. This CDR3 has 15 amino acids. Germline CDR1 and CDR2: DFQATT and SNEGSKA (reference sequence). CDR3 sequence (DNA): TGCAGTGCTAGAGCGATTAGCGGGGAGTTAGAGACCCAGTACTTC. This gives the protein CSARAISGELETQYF.

This rearrangement joins TRBV18 to TRBJ1-2; no reliable D call. V lost 5 bases to trimming and J lost 4 bases, with 11 bases between them. CDR3 length equals 13 residues. CDR1 and CDR2 (germline): KGHSH, LQKENI. The chain's CDR3 is CASSSDEFYGYTF. The DNA for the CDR3 is TGTGCCAGCTCATCAGATGAATTCTATGGCTACACCTTC.

A single count supports this clonotype. J is TRBJ2-1 and V is TRBV4-3; D unresolved. The CDR3 runs to 16 residues. The germline V and J ends were trimmed by 0 bases and 2 bases, with 11 bases remaining between them. Germline loops: CDR1 LGHNA, CDR2 YSLEER. The CDR3 nucleotides are TGCGCCAGCAGCCAAGATGACGGGCCAGCCTACAATGAGCAGTTCTTC. Translation gives CASSQDDGPAYNEQFF.

The table lists this clonotype with a few counts. J is TRBJ1-2 and V is TRBV4-1; no firm D call. The CDR3 totals 14 residues. Germline CDR1 is MGHRA and CDR2 is YSYEKL. Trimming stripped 0 bases from V and 4 bases from J, with 9 bases between. CDR3 nucleotides: TGCGCCAGCAGCCAAGAAGGAGCGAGCTATGGCTACACCTTC. Protein sequence: CASSQEGASYGYTF.

The chain recombines TRBV10-3 with TRBJ2-3, with 11 bases that match TRBD2. The germline V gene has CDR1 ENHRY and CDR2 SYGVKD. The V segment lost 3 bases and the J segment 2 bases; nucleotides outside the gene matches: 4. The CDR3 has 16 residues. This CDR3 is CAISDPSGRSTDTQYF. CDR3 sequence (DNA): TGTGCCATCAGTGATCCTAGCGGGAGGTCCACAGATACGCAGTATTTT.

The V call is TRBV5-5, the J call TRBJ2-1, with 7 nucleotides matching TRBD2. This CDR3 is built from 15 residues. V shed 0 bases, J shed 4 bases, and the junction held 4 bases outside the gene matches. In germline, CDR1 is SGHKS, CDR2 YYEKEE (reference sequence). CDR3 protein: CASSLDAGEYNEQFF. DNA of the CDR3: TGTGCCAGCAGCTTGGATGCGGGGGAGTACAATGAGCAGTTCTTC.

A few counts support this clonotype. This chain uses TRBV29-1 with TRBJ2-1; D not resolved. The CDR3 runs 13 residues. Trimming left V 1 base short and J 0 bases short, with 4 bases between. CDR1 is SQVTM, CDR2 ANQGSEA, per germline. The DNA for the CDR3 is TGCAGCGTTGAAGGGAGCTCCTACAATGAGCAGTTCTTC. This codes for CSVEGSSYNEQFF.

The CDR3 loop reads CASSEDGGYEQYF. The CDR3, as DNA: TGTGCCAGCAGCGAAGACGGCGGCTACGAGCAGTACTTC. The chain joins TRBV6-5 to TRBJ2-5; unclear D gene. The closer fit of TRBJ2-7 to the DNA end suggests the J call may be wrong. Germline V CDR1 and CDR2: MNHEY, SVGAGI. The CDR3 covers 13 residues.